This is a list of T cell receptor beta chains from one sample in a study of blood T cell repertoires in COVID-19. This table comes from immunoSEQ multiplex PCR, and its TCRdb copy is limited to in-frame clones, with some not included. The sample shows hundreds of thousands of clones, 70% to 90% of them seen only once. The material sequenced was PBMCs or T cells enriched from blood (not recorded which). Every receptor here comes from a woman aged 60 to 75 in a cohort exposed to, infected with or recovered from COVID-19 (not recorded which). CDR3s include the opening cysteine and the closing phenylalanine or tryptophan. The D gene is left open where the match is weak.

CDR3 protein: CASSRDRRPQHF
CDR3 DNA: TGTGCCAGCAGCCGGGACAGGCGGCCCCAGCATTTT
V gene: TRBV2
J gene: TRBJ1-5
D gene: TRBD1

CDR3 protein: CASSQGTTGQETQYF
CDR3 DNA: TGCGCCAGCAGCCAAGGTACGACAGGACAAGAGACCCAGTACTTC
V gene: TRBV4-1
J gene: TRBJ2-5
D gene: .

CDR3 protein: CASSSSGGELFF
CDR3 DNA: TGTGCCAGCAGCTCCTCAGGCGGGGAGCTGTTTTTT
V gene: TRBV7-3
J gene: TRBJ2-2
D gene: .

CDR3 protein: CASSLGGGSSYNEQFF
CDR3 DNA: TGCGCCAGCAGCTTGGGAGGCGGAAGCTCCTACAATGAGCAGTTCTTC
V gene: TRBV5-1
J gene: TRBJ2-1
D gene: .

CDR3 protein: CASSTGQGRDQPQHF
CDR3 DNA: TGTGCCAGCAGCACAGGACAGGGGAGGGATCAGCCCCAGCATTTT
V gene: TRBV28
J gene: TRBJ1-5
D gene: TRBD1

CDR3 protein: CSAPLAGGDTQYF
CDR3 DNA: TGCAGCGCCCCACTAGCGGGAGGTGATACGCAGTATTTT
V gene: TRBV29-1
J gene: TRBJ2-3
D gene: TRBD2

CDR3 protein: CASSLDWTSGRMDF
CDR3 DNA: TGCGCCAGCAGCTTGGACTGGACTAGCGGGAGGATGGACTTC
V gene: TRBV5-1
J gene: TRBJ2-7
D gene: TRBD2

CDR3 protein: CASSNAGTGKRYSEKLFF
CDR3 DNA: TGTGCCAGCAGCAACGCCGGGACAGGGAAGAGGTACAGTGAAAAACTGTTTTTT
V gene: TRBV6-2/TRBV6-3
J gene: TRBJ1-4
D gene: TRBD1

CDR3 protein: CASSSRQLSNEKLFF
CDR3 DNA: TGTGCCAGCAGCTCCCGACAACTTTCGAATGAAAAACTGTTTTTT
V gene: TRBV7-8
J gene: TRBJ1-4
D gene: .

CDR3 protein: CASSLVSGNTEAFF
CDR3 DNA: TGCGCCAGCAGCTTAGTCTCAGGGAACACTGAAGCTTTCTTT
V gene: TRBV5-1
J gene: TRBJ1-1
D gene: .

CDR3 protein: CASSEGTGDNYGYTF
CDR3 DNA: TGTGCCAGCAGTGAAGGGACAGGGGATAACTATGGCTACACCTTC
V gene: TRBV2
J gene: TRBJ1-2
D gene: TRBD1

CDR3 protein: CASSQSPGQGSGPAFF
CDR3 DNA: TGTGCCAGCAGTCAGAGCCCGGGACAGGGCTCGGGACCAGCTTTCTTT
V gene: TRBV7-9
J gene: TRBJ1-1
D gene: TRBD1